The subject of this entry is one T cell receptor beta chain. The sample comes from a study of cytomegalovirus exposure and HLA in healthy donors. Both 60 Vbeta primers and 13 Jbeta primers went into the PCR. The assay was immunoSEQ multiplex PCR, and TCRdb's table has in-frame clones only and misses some. Altogether roughly 190,000 clones are present, around 87% being singletons, with the ten largest covering roughly 1.3%. The CDR3 sequence is 17 residues long. Trimming pared 3 bases from V and 2 bases from J, leaving 18 bases between. The germline gives CDR1 SGHDT, CDR2 YYEEEE. The rearrangement uses TRBV5-6 and TRBJ1-3; a possible D gene is TRBD1 (5 bases). The sample was PBMCs. The sequence was obtained from a man in his thirties or forties in good health and CMV-seronegative. The CDR3 region is CASSSYGSLGPGNTIYF. CDR3 DNA: TGTGCCAGCAGCTCATATGGTTCGTTGGGGCCTGGAAACACCATATATTTT.